This is a list of T cell receptor beta chains from one sample in a study of OX40 agonist ivuxolimab in advanced cancers. Sequencing used immunoSEQ multiplex PCR; TCRdb keeps in-frame clones, though not all of them. The sample consists of approximately 60,000 clones, roughly nine tenths of them appearing once. The sample in question was CD4+ or CD8+ T cells sorted from blood, obtained in a trial of the OX40 agonist ivuxolimab. These receptors were collected from an adult with an advanced solid tumor such as melanoma, head and neck, liver or kidney cancer. The CDR3 runs from the conserved cysteine through the conserved F or W.

V gene	J gene	CDR3 protein
TRBV5-1	TRBJ2-1	CASSLAISGREGEQFF
TRBV7-9	TRBJ1-1	CASSLVIPEAFF
TRBV10-2	TRBJ2-1	CASSVLAGPGYNEQFF
TRBV28	TRBJ1-2	CASRPTGAITVYTF
TRBV7-8	TRBJ2-7	CASSLFGGSEQYF
TRBV7-9	TRBJ1-4	CASSLVLGENEKLFF
TRBV7-9	TRBJ1-6	CASSSNTYNSPLHF
TRBV7-2	TRBJ2-1	CASRVAGGNEQFF
TRBV30	TRBJ2-3	CAWNTGQVRDTQYF
TRBV5-6	TRBJ1-5	CASSRGQSSNQPQHF
TRBV5-3	TRBJ2-6	CARSSDRRGTSGANVLTF
TRBV6-1	TRBJ2-7	CASSSPRGRAYEQYF
TRBV19	TRBJ1-2	CASRPTRGSYGYTF
TRBV2	TRBJ2-2	CASSGPVDRARELFF
TRBV28	TRBJ1-3	CASSSQGGYSGNTIYF
TRBV5-1	TRBJ2-5	CASRGRETQYF
TRBV5-5	TRBJ1-3	CASNVRSSGNTIYF
TRBV4-1	TRBJ2-7	CASSQGTGRFYEQYF
TRBV5-4	TRBJ2-3	CASSPGVQGRHTQYF
TRBV18	TRBJ1-5	CASSTGGNQPQHF
TRBV6-6	TRBJ2-2	CASREPQGANGELFF
TRBV4-2	TRBJ2-1	CASSQNSQGSYNEQFF
TRBV28	TRBJ1-2	CASGYRLGGYTF
TRBV5-5	TRBJ2-1	CASSLGSPEQFF
TRBV28	TRBJ2-7	CASRAGGGYEQYF
TRBV11-2	TRBJ1-1	CASSLMGVNTEAFF
TRBV29-1	TRBJ2-7	CSARGLREGRLSEQYF
TRBV7-9	TRBJ2-5	CASSLGSFRQETQYF